The rows below give T cell receptor beta chains drawn from one sample of a study of blood T cell repertoires in COVID-19. Data came from immunoSEQ multiplex PCR; TCRdb stores just in-frame clones and leaves some out. The data show about 190,000 clones, approximately 84% seen once. The source material was PBMCs or T cells enriched from blood (not recorded which). The receptors were gathered from a woman in her 30s who had recovered from COVID-19. Both conserved end residues are part of each CDR3. Each record gives: clone size, V gene, D gene, J gene, CDR3 protein, CDR3 DNA. A D gene is named only where the DNA matches it firmly. Some rows have no size entry. The others give once, few or many, or a class for an expanded clone.

.	TRBV14	.	TRBJ2-6	CASSHRRGAGSGANVLTF	TGTGCCAGCAGCCATCGCAGGGGCGCTGGCTCTGGGGCCAACGTCCTGACTTTC
once	TRBV2	TRBD2	TRBJ2-2	CASTSGNTGELFF	TGTGCCAGCACTAGCGGTAACACCGGGGAGCTGTTTTTT
.	TRBV6-1	.	TRBJ1-6	CASSGRWGGADSPLHF	TGTGCCAGCAGTGGTCGTTGGGGGGGCGCGGATTCACCCCTCCACTTT
.	TRBV5-8	TRBD1	TRBJ2-6	CASSLRQGGANVLTF	TGTGCCAGCAGCTTGAGACAGGGTGGGGCCAACGTCCTGACTTTC
.	TRBV30	TRBD1	TRBJ1-1	CAWIDRENTEAFF	TGTGCCTGGATCGACAGGGAGAACACTGAAGCTTTCTTT
.	TRBV5-1	.	TRBJ1-6	CASSLEGGWNSPLHF	TGCGCCAGCAGCTTAGAGGGAGGCTGGAATTCACCCCTCCACTTT
.	TRBV7-2	TRBD1	TRBJ1-1	CASSPTGMNTEAFF	TGTGCCAGCAGCCCGACAGGGATGAACACTGAAGCTTTCTTT
.	TRBV30	.	TRBJ1-5	CAWETGGSPQHF	TGTGCCTGGGAGACGGGAGGGAGCCCCCAGCATTTT
.	TRBV18	TRBD1	TRBJ1-1	CASSPGQGYSPNTEAFF	TGTGCCAGCTCACCCGGACAGGGATACTCCCCGAACACTGAAGCTTTCTTT
.	TRBV10-3	TRBD1	TRBJ1-5	CAIKGADGNQPQHF	TGTGCCATCAAGGGGGCGGATGGCAATCAGCCCCAGCATTTT
few	TRBV29-1	.	TRBJ1-2	CSVESEANYGYTF	TGCAGCGTTGAATCAGAAGCTAACTATGGCTACACCTTC
.	TRBV6-6	.	TRBJ1-1	CASSPSMNTEAFF	TGTGCCAGCAGTCCCTCTATGAACACTGAAGCTTTCTTT
once	TRBV10-1	TRBD2	TRBJ2-3	CASSESIPIAGNSTDTQYF	TGCGCCAGCAGTGAGTCAATCCCTATAGCGGGAAATAGCACAGATACGCAGTATTTT